Sequencing of this T cell receptor (beta chain) was carried out in a study of beta chain features in type 1 diabetes. Germline assignment: CDR1 SGHDN and CDR2 FVKESK. V lost 3 bases and J lost 3, with 10 bases in between. The CDR3 length is 14 residues. This clone was detected only a few times. Every bit of the isolated RNA underwent reverse transcription, so sequencing read expressed TCRB transcripts. Clones were sequenced by immunoSEQ multiplex PCR, and TCRdb holds only the in-frame ones, with some missing. The sample contains some 250,000 clones, 27% of which appear only once. The clonotype originates from a man aged 25 to 40 in good health. The chain employs TRBV14 and TRBJ2-3; D is unclear. Input material: central memory CD4+ T cells from blood. In nucleotides, the CDR3 is TGTGCCAGCAGCCACGGCGTACTAACAGATACGCAGTATTTT. It specifies CASSHGVLTDTQYF.